This T cell receptor beta chain stems from a study of graft-versus-host responses after intestinal transplantation. Turning to the study itself: Multivisceral, liver-intestinal, or isolated intestinal grafts went to recipients. Every one of the recipients received anti-thymocyte globulin induction and afterwards took tacrolimus and steroids for 3 to 4 years. Findings of the study overall: Investigators detected GvH clones in recipient marrow, with some emerging earlier in ileum or blood. Within the allografts of patients who had graft-donor T cell macrochimerism, graft-versus-host to host-versus-graft clonal ratios were high.

Only in-frame clones appear in the TCRdb table, and some are missing; sequencing was by immunoSEQ multiplex PCR. This repertoire shows over 75,000 clones, less than 95% found once; its top ten account for over 0.06%. Details on this clone: Its specificity is not known. The same CDR3 can be traced to other DNA sequences in this sample.

The source material was unstimulated CD8+ T cells sorted from spleen or lymph node cells, sampled before transplant. The origin of this receptor is a human donor who was the organ donor for an intestinal transplant.

This CDR3 is CASSFGSGELFF. Here the CDR3 DNA reads TGTGCCAGCAGCTTCGGGTCCGGGGAGCTGTTTTTT. The chain couples TRBV5-6 to TRBJ2-2; D remains unclear. The germline CDR1 and CDR2 sequences are SGHDT and YYEEEE. Trimming took 2 bases from V and 6 from J, leaving 5 bases between them. CDR3 size: 12 residues.